The source of this T cell receptor beta chain is a study of T cells in Graves' hyperthyroidism and ophthalmopathy. This clonotype was seen a few times. Amplified TCR beta CDR3 regions derived from RNA transcripts. First-round RT-PCR of the TCR CDR3 relied on the HTBI primer set. In TCRdb, the multiplex PCR reads were re-called with MiXCR into one record per CDR3 protein. The data show roughly 650,000 distinct CDR3 sequences, about 16% seen once. The PBMCs studied were ones that came from about 10 ml fresh peripheral blood. V lost 0 bases, J lost 6 bases, and 15 bases lay in between. The CDR3 runs to 15 residues. Germline V gene data show CDR1 as MGHRA and CDR2 as YSYEKL.

The chain links TRBV4-1 to TRBJ2-7; a weak D match, TRBD2 (6 bases). This receptor was taken from a woman between 40 and 55 years old with Graves' ophthalmopathy. The specimen sequenced was blood. The DNA of the CDR3 is TGCGCCAGCAGCCAAGAAAGGCTAGCGCATACCGAGCAGTACTTC. This gives the protein CASSQERLAHTEQYF.